These 20 T cell receptor beta chains share one sample of origin, sequenced in a study of blood T cell repertoires in COVID-19. The assay was immunoSEQ multiplex PCR, and TCRdb's table has in-frame clones only and misses some. This table has approximately 190,000 clones, around four fifths appearing once. Sequenced input: peripheral blood. These receptors were obtained from a woman aged 65 to 85 with active or convalescent COVID-19.

The chain has TRBV5-4 and TRBJ2-7, with TRBD1 as a possible D gene (6 bases). Trimming removed 4 bases at V and 0 bases at J, with 14 bases between. Germline lookup yields CDR1 SGHNT and CDR2 YYREEE (reference sequence). This CDR3 has 15 residues. The CDR3 sequence: CASSPGQSNSYEQYF. The DNA of the CDR3 is TGTGCCAGCAGCCCAGGACAGAGCAACTCCTACGAGCAGTACTTC.

This clone was seen only once. The V gene is TRBV18, the J gene TRBJ2-1, with TRBD2 as a possible D gene (5 bases). Trimming stripped 3 bases from V and 6 bases from J, with 18 bases between. The CDR3 length is 16 residues. Germline loops: CDR1 KGHSH, CDR2 LQKENI. The CDR3 bases are TGTGCCAGCTCACCCCCGGCGAAGGCTAGCAGCAATGAGCAGTTCTTC. This translates into CASSPPAKASSNEQFF.

The chain has TRBV4-2 and TRBJ1-4; tentative D call: TRBD1 (5 bases). The germline CDR1 and CDR2 sequences are LGHNA and YNFKEQ. V gave up 1 base and J gave up 5 bases, with 14 bases separating them. This CDR3 contains 16 residues. This CDR3 reads CASSQVRQSKNEKLFF. The CDR3 DNA follows: TGTGCCAGCAGCCAAGTGAGACAGAGTAAAAATGAAAAACTGTTTTTT.

The genes are TRBV7-9 and TRBJ1-1; D ambiguous. The CDR3 loop spans 13 amino acids. Germline V gene lookup returns CDR1 SEHNR and CDR2 FQNEAQ (reference sequence). V was cut by 5 bases and J by 4 bases, with 11 bases left in between. CDR3: CASSLAVVTEAFF. The CDR3 bases are TGTGCCAGCAGCCTTGCGGTTGTCACTGAAGCTTTCTTT.

The chain employs TRBV7-3 and TRBJ2-3; TRBD2 agrees at 7 bases. Germline assignment: CDR1 SGHTA and CDR2 FQGTGA. The V gene end was trimmed by 6 bases and the J gene end by 6 bases; junction bases not matched to a gene: 9. The CDR3 consists of 14 residues. CDR3 region: CASRSGRRSDTQYF. The CDR3 DNA sequence: TGTGCCAGCAGATCCGGGAGGAGGTCTGATACGCAGTATTTT.

The rearrangement uses TRBV30 and TRBJ1-2, with D perhaps matching TRBD1 (5 bases). This CDR3 has 15 amino acids. CDR1 and CDR2 from the germline V gene are GTSNPN and SVGIG (reference sequence). The germline V and J ends were trimmed by 0 bases and 1 base, with 12 bases remaining between them. CDR3 amino acids: CAWSVLSGLNYGYTF. The CDR3 DNA reads as TGTGCCTGGAGTGTACTGTCGGGACTTAACTATGGCTACACCTTC.

V gene TRBV3-1 (or the pseudogene TRBV3-2) combines with J gene TRBJ2-7; 12 positions agree with TRBD2. Germline CDR1 reads LGHDT; CDR2 reads YNNKEL (reference sequence). J lost 4 bases, V lost 5 bases, and 9 bases had no gene match. This CDR3 comprises 16 residues. CDR3 nucleotide sequence: TGTGCCAGCAGCTTACGGACTAGCGGGATAGGTTACGAGCAGTACTTC. It specifies CASSLRTSGIGYEQYF.

The chain employs TRBV2 and TRBJ2-1, with D maybe TRBD2 (6 bases). The ends were cut back, 6 bases at V and 0 bases at J, with 21 bases in the middle. Per the germline V gene, CDR1 is SNHLY and CDR2 is FYNNEI. This CDR3 comprises 18 residues. CDR3 sequence: CASSMMGGLASSYNEQFF. DNA for the CDR3: TGTGCCAGCAGCATGATGGGGGGACTGGCCAGCTCCTACAATGAGCAGTTCTTC. Supplemented by reference TRBV2 and TRBJ2-1, the full variable domain reads EPEVTQTPSHQVTQMGQEVILRCVPISNHLYFYWYRQILGQKVEFLVSFYNNEISEKSEIFDDQFSVERPDGSNFTLKIRSTKLEDSAMYFCASSMMGGLASSYNEQFFGPGTRLTVL.

The chain joins TRBV27 to TRBJ2-7; possible D gene TRBD2, 6 bases. The CDR3 has 17 amino acids. CDR1 is MNHEY and CDR2 is SMNVEV in the germline V gene (reference sequence). Trimming cost V 2 bases and J 7 bases, with 24 bases left between them. This CDR3 is CASSLAGQGKGLREQYF. The CDR3 DNA reads as TGTGCCAGCAGTTTAGCGGGCCAGGGCAAGGGACTGAGGGAGCAGTACTTC.

The chain combines TRBV5-1 with TRBJ2-7, with 7 nucleotides matching TRBD2. The CDR3 runs 14 residues. Per germline, CDR1 SGHRS and CDR2 YFSETQ. V trimming: 5 bases; J trimming: 4 bases; junction bases outside the gene matches: 9. CDR3 protein: CASRKGGNSYEQYF. CDR3 nucleotides: TGCGCCAGCAGGAAGGGAGGGAACTCATACGAGCAGTACTTC.

V and J are TRBV5-1 and TRBJ1-2, with 8 bases aligning to TRBD1. The V gene's germline CDR1 is SGHRS and CDR2 YFSETQ. The CDR3 length is 14 residues. Germline trimming cut 4 bases from V and 5 bases from J; bases unmatched to any gene: 7. In DNA, the CDR3 is TGCGCCAGCAGCACGGACAGGGCCGTTTATGGCTACACCTTC. It specifies CASSTDRAVYGYTF. Full variable domain (outside the CDR3, taken from reference TRBV5-1 and TRBJ1-2): KAGVTQTPRYLIKTRGQQVTLSCSPISGHRSVSWYQQTPGQGLQFLFEYFSETQRNKGNFPGRFSGRQFSNSRSEMNVSTLELGDSALYLCASSTDRAVYGYTFGSGTRLTVV.

This clone was observed a few times. This chain links TRBV28 with TRBJ2-1, with 14 bases matching TRBD2. Germline V gene data show CDR1 as MDHEN and CDR2 as SYDVKM. V dropped 5 bases and J dropped 7; count of bases not matched to a gene: 19. This CDR3 is 20 amino acids long. CDR3 nucleotide sequence: TGTGCCAGCAGTCCGAACATAGGGACTAGCGGGAGTAGGGGGGGGAATGAGCAGTTCTTC. It specifies CASSPNIGTSGSRGGNEQFF. Using reference TRBV28 and TRBJ2-1 for the parts outside the CDR3, the full variable domain is DVKVTQSSRYLVKRTGEKVFLECVQDMDHENMFWYRQDPGLGLRLIYFSYDVKMKEKGDIPEGYSVSREKKERFSLILESASTNQTSMYLCASSPNIGTSGSRGGNEQFFGPGTRLTVL.

CDR3 protein: CASIRGQDTGELFF. The CDR3 DNA reads as TGTGCCAGCATTAGGGGGCAGGACACCGGGGAGCTGTTTTTT. The rearrangement joins TRBV6-5 to TRBJ2-2; 7 nucleotides line up with TRBD1. Looked up from germline, CDR1 is MNHEY and CDR2 is SVGAGI. The V segment lost 7 bases and the J segment 3 bases; nucleotides outside the gene matches: 5. The CDR3 has 14 amino acids.

This chain joins TRBV3-1 (or the pseudogene TRBV3-2) and TRBJ1-5; D possibly corresponds to TRBD1 (6 bases). Looked up from germline, CDR1 is LGHDT and CDR2 is YNNKEL (reference sequence). This CDR3 comprises 16 residues. The V end lost 3 bases, the J end lost 0 bases, and 12 bases lay between the germline ends. CDR3 region: CASSQGAQYSNQPQHF. The DNA for the CDR3 is TGTGCCAGCAGCCAGGGGGCCCAGTATAGCAATCAGCCCCAGCATTTT.

The chain has TRBV6-5 and TRBJ1-5; D might be TRBD1 (6 bases). Germline-derived CDR1 and CDR2 are MNHEY and SVGAGI. The CDR3 is 14 amino acids. V was pared by 5 bases and J by 2 bases, with 10 bases between. CDR3 nucleotide sequence: TGTGCCAGCAGTCCCACAGGGCGCAATCAGCCCCAGCATTTT. It is translated as CASSPTGRNQPQHF.

The rearrangement links TRBV27 to TRBJ2-3; the D is unclear. V gave up 2 bases and J gave up 6 bases, with 12 bases separating them. Germline CDR1 MNHEY, CDR2 SMNVEV (reference sequence). This CDR3 contains 14 residues. CDR3 protein: CASSLNRPPDTQYF. CDR3 coding DNA: TGTGCCAGCAGTTTAAACAGACCCCCGGATACGCAGTATTTT.

The chain carries TRBV2 and TRBJ1-6, with no clear D. The V gene lost 4 bases and the J gene lost 10 bases, with 14 bases spanning the gap. The CDR3 is made up of 14 amino acids. From germline, CDR1 is SNHLY and CDR2 FYNNEI. The CDR3 bases are TGTGCCAGCAGTGTAAACACCCCACCGTCACCCCTCCACTTT. It translates to CASSVNTPPSPLHF. Filled out from reference TRBV2 and TRBJ1-6, the complete variable domain reads EPEVTQTPSHQVTQMGQEVILRCVPISNHLYFYWYRQILGQKVEFLVSFYNNEISEKSEIFDDQFSVERPDGSNFTLKIRSTKLEDSAMYFCASSVNTPPSPLHFGNGTRLTVT.

The chain uses TRBV6-5 and TRBJ2-7, with 11 positions matching TRBD1. Germline loops: CDR1 MNHEY, CDR2 SVGAGI. Trimming at V came to 4 bases and at J to 6 bases, leaving 11 bases not matched to a gene. This CDR3 spans 16 amino acids. CDR3 protein: CASSFNPRTGGGEQYF. CDR3 DNA sequence: TGTGCCAGCAGTTTCAACCCGAGGACAGGGGGCGGCGAGCAGTACTTC.

The V call is TRBV18, the J call TRBJ1-4; D is unclear. CDR3 size: 13 residues. V dropped 2 bases and J dropped 4 bases, with 5 bases sitting between them. Germline values: CDR1 KGHSH, CDR2 LQKENI. CDR3 amino acids: CASSPSVNEKLFF. CDR3 DNA: TGTGCCAGCTCACCATCAGTTAATGAAAAACTGTTTTTT. The entire variable domain, with the rest obtained from reference TRBV18 and TRBJ1-4, is as follows: NAGVMQNPRHLVRRRGQEARLRCSPMKGHSHVYWYRQLPEEGLKFMVYLQKENIIDESGMPKERFSAEFPKEGPSILRIQQVVRGDSAAYFCASSPSVNEKLFFGSGTQLSVL.

The V call is TRBV7-8, the J call TRBJ2-7; TRBD2 agrees at 13 bases. The length of the CDR3 is 14 residues. The germline V gene has CDR1 SGHVS and CDR2 FQNEAQ. V gave up 8 bases and J gave up 4 bases; unmatched junction bases: 5. In DNA, the CDR3 is TGTGCCAGCCGAGGGACTAGCGGGAAGTACGAGCAGTACTTC. The encoded protein is CASRGTSGKYEQYF.